Listed below are T cell receptor beta chains from one sample, sequenced in a study of spatial heterogeneity in lung cancer. In TCRdb, the 5' RACE reads were re-called with MiXCR into one record per CDR3 protein. This table has about 120,000 distinct CDR3 sequences, 12% appearing once. The sequencing here drew on PBMCs, taken at follow-up. These receptors came from a male donor with early-stage non-small cell lung cancer. CDR3s include the opening cysteine and the closing phenylalanine or tryptophan. Fields, in order: V gene, D gene, clone size, J gene, CDR3 DNA, CDR3 protein. D genes are given only for firm matches. Where a row states a size, it is once, few, many or the class of an expanded clone; other rows omit it.

V gene: TRBV7-8
D gene: .
clone size: .
J gene: TRBJ1-1
CDR3 DNA: TGTGCCAGCAGCTTAGTGCGGGGGCGAGGTACTGAAGCTTTCTTT
CDR3 protein: CASSLVRGRGTEAFF

V gene: TRBV20-1
D gene: TRBD1
clone size: many
J gene: TRBJ2-7
CDR3 DNA: TGCAGTGCTAGCGGCAGGGGGCTAAGCGAGCAGTACTTC
CDR3 protein: CSASGRGLSEQYF

V gene: TRBV5-6
D gene: TRBD1
clone size: many
J gene: TRBJ1-6
CDR3 DNA: TGTGCCAGCAGCCCGATAGGGACAGGGGGCCTTTCACCCCTCCACTTT
CDR3 protein: CASSPIGTGGLSPLHF

V gene: TRBV18
D gene: .
clone size: many
J gene: TRBJ1-1
CDR3 DNA: TGTGCCAGCTCACCACCGGGGAACACTGAAGCTTTCTTT
CDR3 protein: CASSPPGNTEAFF

V gene: TRBV6-2/TRBV6-3
D gene: .
clone size: .
J gene: TRBJ2-7
CDR3 DNA: TGTGCCAGCAGACTCGGAACAGGCCTCCTCGAGCAGTACTTC
CDR3 protein: CASRLGTGLLEQYF

V gene: TRBV29-1
D gene: TRBD2
clone size: many
J gene: TRBJ2-3
CDR3 DNA: TGCAGCGTTGCCGGACTAGCGAGCACAGATACGCAGTATTTT
CDR3 protein: CSVAGLASTDTQYF

V gene: TRBV5-6
D gene: .
clone size: .
J gene: TRBJ1-4
CDR3 DNA: TGTGCCAGCAGCTCACCCGGTTGGGGGGCGAGAAAACTGTTTTTT
CDR3 protein: CASSSPGWGARKLFF

V gene: TRBV27
D gene: .
clone size: many
J gene: TRBJ2-2
CDR3 DNA: TGTGCCAGCAGGGGTCTCGGCCTTAACACCGGGGAGCTGTTTTTT
CDR3 protein: CASRGLGLNTGELFF

V gene: TRBV3-1
D gene: .
clone size: many
J gene: TRBJ2-7
CDR3 DNA: TGTGCCAGCAGCCCCCCGAGTTCCTACGAGCAGTACTTC
CDR3 protein: CASSPPSSYEQYF

V gene: TRBV20-1
D gene: TRBD1
clone size: many
J gene: TRBJ2-5
CDR3 DNA: TGCAGTGCTACTCAGGGGGACGGGTACCAAGAGACCCAGTACTTC
CDR3 protein: CSATQGDGYQETQYF

V gene: TRBV4-3
D gene: .
clone size: many
J gene: TRBJ2-7
CDR3 DNA: TGCGCCAGCAGCCAAGATGCAGGGAACCGCTACGAGCAGTACTTC
CDR3 protein: CASSQDAGNRYEQYF

V gene: TRBV5-6
D gene: TRBD1
clone size: .
J gene: TRBJ2-7
CDR3 DNA: TGTGCCAGCAGCAATCCCGGGACAGAGTTTTACGAGCAGTACTTC
CDR3 protein: CASSNPGTEFYEQYF

V gene: TRBV5-1
D gene: .
clone size: few
J gene: TRBJ2-1
CDR3 DNA: TGCGCCAGCAGCTTGTCGCAGGGGGGTGTTAATGAGCAGTTCTTC
CDR3 protein: CASSLSQGGVNEQFF

V gene: TRBV7-9
D gene: .
clone size: many
J gene: TRBJ2-7
CDR3 DNA: TGTGCCAGCAGCTTAGCGGAATCCTACGAGCAGTACTTC
CDR3 protein: CASSLAESYEQYF

V gene: TRBV20-1
D gene: TRBD1
clone size: .
J gene: TRBJ1-2
CDR3 DNA: TGCAGTGCTAGCCCGGGACAGGTTAACTATGGCTACACCTTC
CDR3 protein: CSASPGQVNYGYTF

V gene: TRBV6-5
D gene: .
clone size: .
J gene: TRBJ1-1
CDR3 DNA: TGTGCCAGCAGTTACTCGTCGGCACTGAACACTGAAGCTTTCTTT
CDR3 protein: CASSYSSALNTEAFF

V gene: TRBV9
D gene: TRBD1
clone size: .
J gene: TRBJ2-7
CDR3 DNA: TGTGCCAGCGGTCCCGGGACAGGGGTAACCCTGCAGTACTTC
CDR3 protein: CASGPGTGVTLQYF

V gene: TRBV18
D gene: TRBD1
clone size: .
J gene: TRBJ2-3
CDR3 DNA: TGTGCCAGCTCACCGAAGGACAGGGGAAGTACAGATACGCAGTATTTT
CDR3 protein: CASSPKDRGSTDTQYF